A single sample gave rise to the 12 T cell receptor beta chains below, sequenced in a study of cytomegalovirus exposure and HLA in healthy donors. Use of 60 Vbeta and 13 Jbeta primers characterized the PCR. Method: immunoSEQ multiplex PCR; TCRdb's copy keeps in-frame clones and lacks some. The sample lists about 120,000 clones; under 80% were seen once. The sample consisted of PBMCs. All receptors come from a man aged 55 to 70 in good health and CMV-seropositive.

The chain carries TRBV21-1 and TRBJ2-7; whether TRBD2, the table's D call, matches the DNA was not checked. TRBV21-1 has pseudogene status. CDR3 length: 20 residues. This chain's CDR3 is CASSKTGDLAGGWGSYEQYF. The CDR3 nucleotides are TGTGCCAGCAGCAAAACAGGGGACCTAGCGGGTGGCTGGGGGTCCTACGAGCAGTACTTC.

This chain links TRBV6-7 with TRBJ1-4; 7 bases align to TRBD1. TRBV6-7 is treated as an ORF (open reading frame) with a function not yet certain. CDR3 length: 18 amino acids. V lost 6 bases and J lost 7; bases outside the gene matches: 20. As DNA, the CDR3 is TGTGCCAGCAGACCTTTATGGACAGGCGAGTGTAGGGGTGAAAAACTGTTTTTT. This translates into CASRPLWTGECRGEKLFF.

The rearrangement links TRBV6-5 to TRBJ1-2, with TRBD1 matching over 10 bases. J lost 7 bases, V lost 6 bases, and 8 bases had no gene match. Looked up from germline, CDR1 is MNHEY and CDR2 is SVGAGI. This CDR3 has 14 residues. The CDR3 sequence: CASSFGTGVFGYTF. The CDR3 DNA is TGTGCCAGCAGCTTCGGGACAGGGGTTTTTGGCTACACCTTC.

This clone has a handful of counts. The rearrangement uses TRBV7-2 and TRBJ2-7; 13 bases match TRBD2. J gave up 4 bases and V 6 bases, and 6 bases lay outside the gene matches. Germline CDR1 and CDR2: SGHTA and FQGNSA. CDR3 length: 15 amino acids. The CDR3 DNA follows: TGTGCCAGCAGTCGACTAGCGGGAGGTATTTACGAGCAGTACTTC. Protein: CASSRLAGGIYEQYF.

CDR3 sequence: CASSIEGAETEAFF. The CDR3 region has the DNA TGTGCCAGTAGTATAGAGGGGGCGGAAACTGAAGCTTTCTTT. The chain employs TRBV19 and TRBJ1-1; possibly TRBD1 for D (6 bases). The CDR3 consists of 14 residues. CDR1 is LNHDA and CDR2 is SQIVND in the germline V gene (reference sequence). V was cut by 0 bases and J by 5 bases, with 10 bases left in between.

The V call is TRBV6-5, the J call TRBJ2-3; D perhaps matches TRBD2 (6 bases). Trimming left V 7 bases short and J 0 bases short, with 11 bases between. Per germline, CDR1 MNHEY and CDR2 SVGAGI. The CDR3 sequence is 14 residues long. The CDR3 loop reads CASMGLPSTDTQYF. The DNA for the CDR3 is TGTGCCAGCATGGGACTTCCTAGCACAGATACGCAGTATTTT.

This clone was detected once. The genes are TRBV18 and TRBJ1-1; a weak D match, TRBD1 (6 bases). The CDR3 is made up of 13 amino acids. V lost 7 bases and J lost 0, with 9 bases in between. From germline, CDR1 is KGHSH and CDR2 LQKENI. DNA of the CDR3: TGTGCCAGCTACAGGGAAATGAACACTGAAGCTTTCTTT. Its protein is CASYREMNTEAFF.

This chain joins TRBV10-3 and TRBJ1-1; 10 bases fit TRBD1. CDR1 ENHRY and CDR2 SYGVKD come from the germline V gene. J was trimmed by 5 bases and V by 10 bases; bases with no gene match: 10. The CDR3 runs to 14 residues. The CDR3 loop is CATLGQGRETEAFF. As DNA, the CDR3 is TGTGCCACCTTGGGACAGGGGAGGGAAACTGAAGCTTTCTTT.

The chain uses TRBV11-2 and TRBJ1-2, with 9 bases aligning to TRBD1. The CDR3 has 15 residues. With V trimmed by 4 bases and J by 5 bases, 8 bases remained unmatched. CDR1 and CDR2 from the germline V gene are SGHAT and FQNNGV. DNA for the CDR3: TGTGCCAGCAGCTCGCAGGGGACAGGGAGGTATGGCTACACCTTC. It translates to CASSSQGTGRYGYTF. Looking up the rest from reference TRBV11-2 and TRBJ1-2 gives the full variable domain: EAGVAQSPRYKIIEKRQSVAFWCNPISGHATLYWYQQILGQGPKLLIQFQNNGVVDDSQLPKDRFSAERLKGVDSTLKIQPAKLEDSAVYLCASSSQGTGRYGYTFGSGTRLTVV.

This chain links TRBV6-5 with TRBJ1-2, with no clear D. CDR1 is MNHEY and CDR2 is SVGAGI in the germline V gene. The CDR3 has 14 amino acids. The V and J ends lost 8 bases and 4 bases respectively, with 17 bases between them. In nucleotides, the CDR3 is TGTGCCAGCGGAGACTTTAGACGGGGCTATGGCTACACCTTC. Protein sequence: CASGDFRRGYGYTF.

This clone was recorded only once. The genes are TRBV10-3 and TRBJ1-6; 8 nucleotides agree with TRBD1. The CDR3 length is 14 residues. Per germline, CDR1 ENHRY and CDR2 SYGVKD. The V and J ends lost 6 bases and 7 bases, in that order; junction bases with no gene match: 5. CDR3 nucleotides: TGTGCCATCAGGGGGGACAGGCAAAATTCACCCCTCCACTTT. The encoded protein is CAIRGDRQNSPLHF.

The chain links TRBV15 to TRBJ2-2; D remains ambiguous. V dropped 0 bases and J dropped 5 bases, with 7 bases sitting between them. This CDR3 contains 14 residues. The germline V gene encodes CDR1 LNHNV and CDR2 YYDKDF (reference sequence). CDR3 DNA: TGTGCCACCAGCAGAGATCAGAGGACCGGGGAGCTGTTTTTT. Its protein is CATSRDQRTGELFF.